Listed here is a single TCR beta chain. Assay used: immunoSEQ multiplex PCR; TCRdb lists only in-frame clones, some missing. The table lists some 68,000 clones, approximately 89% of them singletons, with approximately 1.4% in the top ten. These data come from a study of T cell changes during pregnancy in multiple sclerosis. The CDR3 is 15 residues long. V lost 4 bases to trimming and J lost 3 bases; unmatched junction nucleotides: 5. Germline V gene data show CDR1 as ENHRY and CDR2 as SYGVKD. The source is a female donor with multiple sclerosis, enrolled in a pregnancy study. The rearrangement joins TRBV10-3 to TRBJ1-5; 8 positions match TRBD1. Here the sequenced sample was peripheral blood, taken in the second trimester of pregnancy. The CDR3 coding sequence is TGTGCCATCAGTGCTGACAGGGGAGTCAATCAGCCCCAGCATTTT. It yields the protein CAISADRGVNQPQHF.